Sequencing of this T cell receptor (beta chain) was carried out in a study of T cell responses to AZD1222 COVID-19 vaccine. Study-level findings and limits: The donor group comprised mostly white British people and more females; the analysis possibly underestimated clonal diversity.

On this clone: No antigen is known for it.

TCRdb keeps only in-frame clones here, not all; method: immunoSEQ multiplex PCR. The top ten hold 1% to 1.4% of the sample, which has about 120,000 clones, about nine tenths seen once. Sequencing used peripheral blood, obtained 28 days after the second AZD1222 dose. This clonotype was obtained from an adult who received the AZD1222 COVID-19 vaccine.

CDR3 DNA sequence: TGTGCCAGCAGTTCCTCCAGGCTCACTGGAAACACCATATATTTT. Translated, it gives CASSSSRLTGNTIYF. This chain uses TRBV6-6 with TRBJ1-3; D gene unclear. The V end lost 4 bases, the J end lost 2 bases, and 12 bases lay between the germline ends. The V gene's germline CDR1 is MNHNY and CDR2 SVGAGI (reference sequence). CDR3 length: 15 amino acids.